Presented here are 20 T cell receptor beta chains from one specimen sequenced in a study of identical twins. TCRdb re-called the 5' RACE reads through MiXCR, storing one row per CDR3 protein. The data show 750,000 to 950,000 distinct CDR3 sequences, with approximately 13% seen just once and under 2% held by the top ten. Separately, the same data were catalogued under a study of yellow fever vaccine responses in identical twins.

Sample: PBMCs. These receptor sequences come from a woman aged 18-30 years in good health.

This clonotype was picked up a small number of times. It may be a read error: a sequence one base away is much more abundant. V is TRBV2 and J is TRBJ2-1; a weak D match, TRBD2 (5 bases). Per the germline V gene, CDR1 is SNHLY and CDR2 is FYNNEI. The CDR3 length is 11 residues. The V gene lost 4 bases and the J gene lost 7 bases, with 5 bases spanning the gap. The CDR3 here is CASSAGNEQFF. The CDR3 nucleotides read TGTGCCAGCAGTGCGGGGAATGAGCAGTTCTTC.

This chain joins TRBV7-8 and TRBJ1-1, with a tentative D call TRBD1 (5 bases). The CDR3 has 14 residues. V was trimmed by 1 base and J by 11 bases, leaving 17 bases between them. Germline-derived CDR1 and CDR2 are SGHVS and FQNEAQ. The CDR3 region is CASSLGGAKAQAFF. The CDR3, as DNA: TGTGCCAGCAGCTTAGGCGGGGCCAAGGCTCAGGCTTTCTTT.

The sample holds a few counts of this clonotype. The chain has TRBV20-1 and TRBJ2-2, with TRBD2 identical over 8 bases. The V gene end was trimmed by 3 bases and the J gene end by 7 bases; junction bases not matched to a gene: 4. Germline-derived CDR1 and CDR2 are DFQATT and SNEGSKA (reference sequence). There are 13 residues in the CDR3. The DNA for the CDR3 is TGCAGTGCTAGCGGGAGGGGGGTCGGGGAGCTGTTTTTT. Protein: CSASGRGVGELFF.

The chain joins TRBV25-1 to TRBJ2-5; tentative D call: TRBD1 (6 bases). Per germline, CDR1 MGHDK and CDR2 SYGVNS. Trimming left V 8 bases short and J 4 bases short, with 11 bases between. The CDR3 contains 12 residues. For the CDR3, the DNA is TGTGCCAGCGGCGGACAGCTAGAGACCCAGTACTTC. It specifies CASGGQLETQYF.

This clonotype was detected ten times or more. This chain connects TRBV4-1 to TRBJ2-1; no firm D call. The ends were cut back, 1 base at V and 1 base at J, with 5 bases in the middle. CDR3 length: 14 residues. CDR1 is MGHRA and CDR2 is YSYEKL in the germline V gene. CDR3 protein: CASSQGVSYNEQFF. CDR3 DNA sequence: TGCGCCAGCAGCCAAGGGGTATCCTACAATGAGCAGTTCTTC.

The chain is built from TRBV12-3 or TRBV12-4 and TRBJ1-1; D gene ambiguous. There are 14 residues in the CDR3. V was trimmed by 4 bases and J by 0 bases, leaving 9 bases between them. Here the CDR3 reads CASSSHLLNTEAFF. The CDR3 DNA reads as TGTGCCAGCAGTTCCCACTTGCTGAACACTGAAGCTTTCTTT.

The chain carries TRBV2 and TRBJ2-2, with 9 bases that match TRBD2. The CDR3 has 13 amino acids. Trimming removed 7 bases from V and 6 bases from J; junction bases left unmatched: 3. Germline CDR1 is SNHLY and CDR2 is FYNNEI. CDR3 DNA sequence: TGTGCCAGCACAGCGGGGGGTGCCGGGGAGCTGTTTTTT. Translation: CASTAGGAGELFF.

This clonotype was picked up a small number of times. V and J are TRBV2 and TRBJ2-7; D unresolved. CDR1 and CDR2 from the germline V gene are SNHLY and FYNNEI. The CDR3 contains 12 residues. V was cut by 3 bases and J by 4 bases, with 7 bases left in between. CDR3 nucleotide sequence: TGTGCCAGCAGTGACCCCAGATACGAGCAGTACTTC. This codes for CASSDPRYEQYF.

The chain carries TRBV12-3 or TRBV12-4 and TRBJ1-2, with 12 bases that match TRBD1. Losses at the gene ends were 5 bases for V and 8 bases for J; bases not matched to a gene: 9. The CDR3 is made up of 15 amino acids. The CDR3 coding sequence is TGTGCCAGCAGTGGGGACAGGGGGCGTCATAGGGGCTACACCTTC. Protein product: CASSGDRGRHRGYTF.

In its sample, this clonotype was seen many times. The chain carries TRBV5-5 and TRBJ1-2, with D possibly being TRBD1 (5 bases). Germline values: CDR1 SGHKS, CDR2 YYEKEE (reference sequence). The CDR3 has 14 residues. Trimming removed 4 bases from V and 0 bases from J, with 10 bases in between. CDR3 sequence (DNA): TGTGCCAGCAGCACTCAGGGAGCTAACTATGGCTACACCTTC. The encoded protein is CASSTQGANYGYTF.

This clonotype has a handful of counts. The chain is built from TRBV4-1 and TRBJ2-1, with 7 bases matching TRBD2. Germline loops: CDR1 MGHRA, CDR2 YSYEKL. With 3 bases clipped from V and 15 bases from J, the junction kept 8 bases outside the gene matches. CDR3 length: 12 amino acids. CDR3 region: CASSQGGTRRFF. CDR3 sequence (DNA): TGCGCCAGCAGCCAGGGGGGGACTCGAAGGTTCTTC.

V gene TRBV19 combines with J gene TRBJ2-2, with TRBD2 matching 8 bases. The CDR3 is made up of 15 amino acids. V lost 3 bases to trimming and J lost 4 bases; unmatched junction nucleotides: 4. CDR1 LNHDA and CDR2 SQIVND come from the germline V gene (reference sequence). CDR3 DNA sequence: TGTGCCAGTAGTATTATTAGCGGGGCCACCGGGGAGCTGTTTTTT. Its translation: CASSIISGATGELFF.

This clonotype was observed a few times. The rearrangement joins TRBV20-1 to TRBJ2-7; 10 nucleotides match TRBD2. This CDR3 is built from 15 residues. Germline CDR1 is DFQATT and CDR2 is SNEGSKA (reference sequence). V was pared by 0 bases and J by 4 bases, with 6 bases of the junction left unmatched. DNA of the CDR3: TGCAGTGCTAGAGATGGGGTAGCGGGGGGATACGAGCAGTACTTC. Its protein is CSARDGVAGGYEQYF.

The CDR3: CASSLSVDGYEQYF. CDR3 coding DNA: TGTGCCAGCAGCTTAAGTGTGGACGGTTACGAGCAGTACTTC. The chain links TRBV7-6 to TRBJ2-7; D ambiguous. Germline CDR1 is SGHVS and CDR2 is FNYEAQ. V lost 2 bases and J lost 4, with 12 bases in between. There are 14 residues in the CDR3. Using reference TRBV7-6 and TRBJ2-7 for the parts outside the CDR3, the full variable domain is GAGVSQSPRYKVTKRGQDVALRCDPISGHVSLYWYRQALGQGPEFLTYFNYEAQQDKSGLPNDRFSAERPEGSISTLTIQRTEQRDSAMYRCASSLSVDGYEQYFGPGTRLTVT.

V is TRBV10-2 and J is TRBJ2-7; 12 bases line up with TRBD1. Germline V gives CDR1 WSHSY, CDR2 SAAADI. V lost 6 bases, J lost 7 bases, and 7 bases stayed unmatched. The CDR3 extends over 14 amino acids. The CDR3 reads CASSRDRGLWEQYV. CDR3 sequence (DNA): TGCGCCAGCAGCCGGGACAGGGGGCTTTGGGAGCAGTACGTC.

The rearrangement uses TRBV20-1 and TRBJ1-1; D ambiguous. Trimming pared 6 bases from V and 1 base from J, leaving 12 bases between. The CDR3 runs to 13 residues. Germline V gene sequence: CDR1 DFQATT, CDR2 SNEGSKA (reference sequence). The CDR3 reads CSAPPGSNTEAFF. The CDR3 coding sequence is TGCAGTGCCCCACCGGGCTCGAACACTGAAGCTTTCTTT.

This clonotype was seen more than once but under ten times. CDR3 loop: CATSQQGEVYGYTF. CDR3 bases: TGTGCCACCAGCCAACAGGGGGAAGTCTATGGCTACACCTTC. The V and J genes are TRBV15 and TRBJ1-2; 8 positions match TRBD1. The CDR3 totals 14 residues. CDR1 and CDR2 from the germline V gene are LNHNV and YYDKDF (reference sequence). J lost 4 bases, V lost 5 bases, and 6 bases had no gene match.

The chain has TRBV23-1 and TRBJ1-2; 10 nucleotides match TRBD1. TRBV23-1 is assigned to the ORF class and has an uncertain function. CDR3 length: 17 amino acids. Germline trimming cut 2 bases from V and 8 bases from J; bases unmatched to any gene: 14. CDR3 sequence (DNA): TGCGCCAGCAGTCAAGAGGGACAGGGGTTTCCGATACGAGGCTACACCTTC. Its translation is CASSQEGQGFPIRGYTF.

This clonotype was found a few times. The V gene is TRBV9, the J gene TRBJ2-2; the D gene is possibly TRBD2 (6 bases). This CDR3 contains 17 residues. The germline CDR1 and CDR2 sequences are SGDLS and YYNGEE. V was shortened by 0 bases and J by 0 bases, with 12 bases between the two germline ends. In DNA form, the CDR3 reads TGTGCCAGCAGCGTAGGGCCGTCGGGGGCGAACACCGGGGAGCTGTTTTTT. Translated: CASSVGPSGANTGELFF.

The rearrangement links TRBV28 to TRBJ1-5, with D unclear. CDR3 length: 14 amino acids. Germline V gene data show CDR1 as MDHEN and CDR2 as SYDVKM. Trimming cost V 2 bases and J 5 bases, with 10 bases left between them. The chain's CDR3 is CASSLPRRDQPQHF. Here the CDR3 DNA reads TGTGCCAGCAGTTTACCCCGGAGGGATCAGCCCCAGCATTTT.